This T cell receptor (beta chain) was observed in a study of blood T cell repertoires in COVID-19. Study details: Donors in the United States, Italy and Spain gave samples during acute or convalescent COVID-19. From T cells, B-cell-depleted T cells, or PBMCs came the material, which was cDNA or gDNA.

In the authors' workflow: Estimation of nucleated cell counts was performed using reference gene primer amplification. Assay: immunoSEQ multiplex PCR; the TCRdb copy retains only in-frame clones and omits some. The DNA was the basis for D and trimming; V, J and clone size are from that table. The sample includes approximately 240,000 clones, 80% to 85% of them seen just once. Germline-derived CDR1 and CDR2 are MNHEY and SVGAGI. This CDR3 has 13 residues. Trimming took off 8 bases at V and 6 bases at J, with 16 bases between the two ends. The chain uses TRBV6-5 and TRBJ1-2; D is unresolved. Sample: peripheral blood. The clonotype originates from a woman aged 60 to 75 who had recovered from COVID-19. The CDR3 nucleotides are TGTGCCAGCGGAATTGCTGGAGTACATGGCTACACCTTC. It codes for CASGIAGVHGYTF.